Listed below are T cell receptor beta chains from one sample, sequenced in a study of CD8+ T cells in alopecia areata. Profiling relied on immunoSEQ multiplex PCR, and the TCRdb table lists in-frame clones only, not all of them. The profile shows roughly 150,000 clones, 55% to 65% of them singletons. The sequenced material came from CD4+ T cells sorted from blood. The origin of the receptors is a human donor in good health. Each CDR3 is given with its conserved first and last residue. A D gene is named only where the DNA matches it firmly. Some rows have no size entry. The others give once, few or many, or a class for an expanded clone.

D gene | J gene | clone size | V gene | CDR3 protein | CDR3 DNA
NA | TRBJ2-4 | NA | TRBV14 | CASSQVSRGFQYF | TGTGCCAGCAGCCAAGTATCCCGGGGGTTTCAGTACTTC
NA | TRBJ1-1 | NA | TRBV7-2 | CASSVGIVGPNTEAFF | TGTGCCAGCAGCGTGGGAATAGTAGGCCCGAACACTGAAGCTTTCTTT
NA | TRBJ2-7 | NA | TRBV6-5 | CASSYLGAYEQYF | TGTGCCAGCAGTTACCTCGGGGCCTACGAGCAGTACTTC
NA | TRBJ1-4 | few | TRBV29-1 | CSVMGGTGKLFF | TGCAGCGTTATGGGCGGGACGGGGAAACTGTTTTTT
NA | TRBJ1-5 | NA | TRBV30 | CAFTVDSNQPQHF | TGTGCCTTTACAGTGGATAGCAATCAGCCCCAGCATTTT
NA | TRBJ1-5 | once | TRBV30 | CAWREQPQHF | TGTGCCTGGAGGGAACAGCCCCAGCATTTT
TRBD2 | TRBJ2-5 | NA | TRBV19 | CASSTPTSGSRKTQYF | TGTGCCAGTAGTACCCCGACTAGCGGGAGTAGAAAGACCCAGTACTTC
NA | TRBJ2-1 | few | TRBV11-2 | CASSLRRRNYNEQFF | TGTGCCAGCAGCTTGAGGCGACGCAATTACAATGAGCAGTTCTTC
NA | TRBJ2-7 | NA | TRBV5-1 | CASGTVAYEQYF | TGCGCCAGCGGAACGGTAGCCTACGAGCAGTACTTC
TRBD1 | TRBJ2-2 | few | TRBV28 | CASSGDSSFTGELFF | TGTGCCAGCAGTGGGGACAGCTCCTTCACCGGGGAGCTGTTTTTT
NA | TRBJ1-2 | NA | TRBV10-3 | CAIRSLVVRGEGYTF | TGTGCCATCAGGTCCCTGGTTGTTCGGGGAGAAGGCTACACCTTC
TRBD2 | TRBJ2-1 | NA | TRBV5-4 | CASRTELRLAGTYNEQFF | TGTGCCAGCAGGACCGAGCTTCGGCTAGCGGGAACCTACAATGAGCAGTTCTTC
NA | TRBJ2-7 | few | TRBV6-5 | CASSRTPGPYEQYF | TGTGCCAGCAGCCGAACCCCCGGCCCCTACGAGCAGTACTTC
NA | TRBJ2-5 | NA | TRBV7-9 | CASSRSIERPQETQYF | TGTGCCAGCAGCCGAAGTATTGAGCGGCCCCAAGAGACCCAGTACTTC
NA | TRBJ2-5 | NA | TRBV4-1 | CASSHPMESSQETQYF | TGCGCCAGCAGCCATCCGATGGAGTCCAGCCAAGAGACCCAGTACTTC
NA | TRBJ1-2 | NA | TRBV5-1 | CASSLGLDGYTF | TGCGCCAGCAGCTTGGGCCTGGATGGCTACACCTTC
NA | TRBJ2-1 | NA | TRBV15 | CATSRTQEGEQFF | TGTGCCACCAGCAGAACACAGGAGGGTGAGCAGTTCTTC
NA | TRBJ2-5 | NA | TRBV30 | CAWSGAFRPETQYF | TGTGCCTGGAGCGGGGCCTTTAGGCCGGAGACCCAGTACTTC
NA | TRBJ2-5 | NA | TRBV29-1 | CSVEQETQYF | TGCAGCGTTGAACAGGAGACCCAGTACTTC
NA | TRBJ2-1 | few | TRBV14 | CASSQEGRVYNEQFF | TGTGCCAGCAGCCAAGAGGGCAGGGTCTACAATGAGCAGTTCTTC
NA | TRBJ2-3 | NA | TRBV7-9 | CASSQPKQGTLTDTQYF | TGTGCCAGCAGCCAGCCCAAACAGGGAACGCTCACAGATACGCAGTATTTT
NA | TRBJ1-5 | NA | TRBV2 | CASSEGRAPQHF | TGTGCCAGCAGTGAAGGGCGGGCGCCCCAGCATTTT
NA | TRBJ1-1 | NA | TRBV11-1 | CASSFVQVNTEAFF | TGTGCCAGCAGCTTTGTACAGGTGAACACTGAAGCTTTCTTT
NA | TRBJ2-1 | NA | TRBV10-3 | CAIRPATGNNEQFF | TGTGCCATCCGTCCCGCTACGGGCAATAATGAGCAGTTCTTC
NA | TRBJ2-1 | NA | TRBV29-1 | CSVEDWGKGEQFF | TGCAGCGTCGAAGACTGGGGAAAGGGTGAGCAGTTCTTC
NA | TRBJ2-5 | few | TRBV28 | CASSPRGKTQYF | TGTGCCAGCAGTCCCAGGGGAAAGACCCAGTACTTC
NA | TRBJ2-1 | NA | TRBV6-1 | CASPSGVPNEQFF | TGTGCCAGCCCGTCGGGAGTTCCCAATGAGCAGTTCTTC
NA | TRBJ1-1 | once | TRBV30 | CACPRGNTEAFF | TGTGCCTGCCCGCGGGGCAACACTGAAGCTTTCTTT
TRBD1 | TRBJ1-4 | NA | TRBV5-1 | CASSKHGQGAGEKLFF | TGCGCCAGCAGCAAACATGGACAGGGGGCCGGTGAAAAACTGTTTTTT
NA | TRBJ2-1 | few | TRBV4-2 | CASSGGTGEQFF | TGTGCCAGCAGCGGGGGGACGGGTGAGCAGTTCTTC
NA | TRBJ2-1 | NA | TRBV29-1 | CSVRGTVNEQFF | TGCAGCGTTCGCGGGACCGTAAATGAGCAGTTCTTC